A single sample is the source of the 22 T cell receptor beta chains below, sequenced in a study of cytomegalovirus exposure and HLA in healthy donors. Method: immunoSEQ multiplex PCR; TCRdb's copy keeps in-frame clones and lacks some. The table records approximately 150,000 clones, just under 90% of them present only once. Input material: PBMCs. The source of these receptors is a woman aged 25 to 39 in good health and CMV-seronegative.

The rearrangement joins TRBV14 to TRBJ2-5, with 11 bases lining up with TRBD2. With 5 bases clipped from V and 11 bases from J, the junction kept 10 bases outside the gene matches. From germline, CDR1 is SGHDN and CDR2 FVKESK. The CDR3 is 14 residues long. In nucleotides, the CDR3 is TGTGCCAGCAGCGTTTCTAGCGGGGGGACTACGCAGTACTTC. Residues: CASSVSSGGTTQYF. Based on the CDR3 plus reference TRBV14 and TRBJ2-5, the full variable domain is EAGVTQFPSHSVIEKGQTVTLRCDPISGHDNLYWYRRVMGKEIKFLLHFVKESKQDESGMPNNRFLAERTGGTYSTLKVQPAELEDSGVYFCASSVSSGGTTQYFGPGTRLLVL.

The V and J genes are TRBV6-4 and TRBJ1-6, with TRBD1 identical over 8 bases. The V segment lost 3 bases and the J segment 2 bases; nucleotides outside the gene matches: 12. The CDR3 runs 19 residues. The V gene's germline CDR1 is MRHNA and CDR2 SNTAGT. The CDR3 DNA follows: TGTGCCAGCAGTGATTCACACCAATCAGGGGGCCCCTATAATTCACCCCTCCACTTT. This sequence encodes CASSDSHQSGGPYNSPLHF.

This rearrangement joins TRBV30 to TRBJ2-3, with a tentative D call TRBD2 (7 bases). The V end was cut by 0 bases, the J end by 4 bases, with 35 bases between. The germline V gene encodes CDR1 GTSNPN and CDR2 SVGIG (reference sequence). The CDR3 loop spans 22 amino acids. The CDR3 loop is CAWSVSAQGSGVSTLVADTQYF. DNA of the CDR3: TGTGCCTGGAGTGTATCGGCCCAGGGGAGCGGGGTTTCTACATTGGTGGCAGATACGCAGTATTTT.

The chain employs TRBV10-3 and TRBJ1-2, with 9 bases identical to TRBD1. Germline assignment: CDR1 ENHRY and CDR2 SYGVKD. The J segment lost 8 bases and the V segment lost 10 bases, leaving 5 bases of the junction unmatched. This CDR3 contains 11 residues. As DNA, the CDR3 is TGTGCCACCTCGGGACAGGGCGGCTACACCTTC. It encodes CATSGQGGYTF.

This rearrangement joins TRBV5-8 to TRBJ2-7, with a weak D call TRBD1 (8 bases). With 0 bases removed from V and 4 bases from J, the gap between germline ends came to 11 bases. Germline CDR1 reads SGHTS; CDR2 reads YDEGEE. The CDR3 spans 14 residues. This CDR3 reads CASSLDRGGYEQYF. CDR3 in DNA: TGTGCCAGCAGCTTGGACAGGGGGGGATACGAGCAGTACTTC.

The CDR3 DNA is TGTGCCAGCCGAGTCAGGGGCGCGTACGAGCAGTACTTC. Protein product: CASRVRGAYEQYF. The chain carries TRBV2 and TRBJ2-7, with D tentatively TRBD1 (6 bases). In germline, CDR1 is SNHLY, CDR2 FYNNEI. The CDR3 is 13 amino acids. The V gene lost 8 bases and the J gene lost 4 bases, with 15 bases spanning the gap.

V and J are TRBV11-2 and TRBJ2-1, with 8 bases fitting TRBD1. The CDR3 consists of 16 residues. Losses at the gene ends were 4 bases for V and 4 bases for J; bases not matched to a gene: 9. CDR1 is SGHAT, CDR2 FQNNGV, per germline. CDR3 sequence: CASSSPPQGAYNEQFF. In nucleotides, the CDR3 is TGTGCCAGCAGCTCGCCCCCTCAGGGGGCTTACAATGAGCAGTTCTTC.

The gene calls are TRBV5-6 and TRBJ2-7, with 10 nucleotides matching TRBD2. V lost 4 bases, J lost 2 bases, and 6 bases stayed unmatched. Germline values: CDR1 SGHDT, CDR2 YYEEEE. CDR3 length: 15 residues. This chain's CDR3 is CASSPGLAATYEQYF. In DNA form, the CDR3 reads TGTGCCAGCAGCCCCGGACTAGCGGCAACCTACGAGCAGTACTTC.

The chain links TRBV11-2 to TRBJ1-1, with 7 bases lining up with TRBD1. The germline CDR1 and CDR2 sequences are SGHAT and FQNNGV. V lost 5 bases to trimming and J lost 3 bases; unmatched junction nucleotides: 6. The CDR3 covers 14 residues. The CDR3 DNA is TGTGCCAGCAGCCGCGGCAGGGGGGACACTGAAGCTTTCTTT. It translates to CASSRGRGDTEAFF.

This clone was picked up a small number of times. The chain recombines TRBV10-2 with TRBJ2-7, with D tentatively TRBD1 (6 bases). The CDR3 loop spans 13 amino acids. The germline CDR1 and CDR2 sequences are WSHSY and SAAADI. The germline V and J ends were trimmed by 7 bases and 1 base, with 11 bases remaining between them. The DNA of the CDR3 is TGCGCCAGCACCGGACAGACGTCCTACGAGCAGTACTTC. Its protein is CASTGQTSYEQYF.

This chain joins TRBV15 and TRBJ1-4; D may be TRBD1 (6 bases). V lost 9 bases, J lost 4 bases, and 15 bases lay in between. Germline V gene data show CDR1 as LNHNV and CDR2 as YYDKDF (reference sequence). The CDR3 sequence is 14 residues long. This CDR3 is CATRQGIINEKLFF. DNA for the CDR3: TGTGCCACGCGGCAGGGGATCATTAATGAAAAACTGTTTTTT.

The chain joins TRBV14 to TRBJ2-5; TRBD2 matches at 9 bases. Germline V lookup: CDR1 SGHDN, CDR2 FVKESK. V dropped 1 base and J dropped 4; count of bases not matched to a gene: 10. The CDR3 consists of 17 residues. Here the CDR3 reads CASSQVAGGPRGETQYF. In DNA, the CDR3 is TGTGCCAGCAGCCAAGTGGCGGGGGGGCCTCGAGGAGAGACCCAGTACTTC.

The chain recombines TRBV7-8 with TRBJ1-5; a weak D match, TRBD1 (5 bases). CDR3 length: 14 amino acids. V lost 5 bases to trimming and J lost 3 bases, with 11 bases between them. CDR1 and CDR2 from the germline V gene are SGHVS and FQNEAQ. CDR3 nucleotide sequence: TGTGCCAGCAGCCCCAGGGTAGACAATCAGCCCCAGCATTTT. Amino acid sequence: CASSPRVDNQPQHF.

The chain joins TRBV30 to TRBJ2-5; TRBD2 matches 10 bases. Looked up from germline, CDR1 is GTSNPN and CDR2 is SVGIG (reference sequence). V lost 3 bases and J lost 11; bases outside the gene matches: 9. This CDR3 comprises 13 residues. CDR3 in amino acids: CAWRPSGGLKQYF. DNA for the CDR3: TGTGCCTGGAGACCTAGCGGGGGCTTGAAGCAGTACTTC. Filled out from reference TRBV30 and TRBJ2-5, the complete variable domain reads SQTIHQWPATLVQPVGSPLSLECTVEGTSNPNLYWYRQAAGRGLQLLFYSVGIGQISSEVPQNLSASRPQDRQFILSSKKLLLSDSGFYLCAWRPSGGLKQYFGPGTRLLVL.

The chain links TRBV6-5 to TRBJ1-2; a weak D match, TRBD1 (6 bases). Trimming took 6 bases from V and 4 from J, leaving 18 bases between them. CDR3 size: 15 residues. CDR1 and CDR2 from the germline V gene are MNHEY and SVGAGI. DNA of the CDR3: TGTGCCAGCAGCCGCGGGGGCGCGGGGTTCTATGGCTACACCTTC. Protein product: CASSRGGAGFYGYTF.

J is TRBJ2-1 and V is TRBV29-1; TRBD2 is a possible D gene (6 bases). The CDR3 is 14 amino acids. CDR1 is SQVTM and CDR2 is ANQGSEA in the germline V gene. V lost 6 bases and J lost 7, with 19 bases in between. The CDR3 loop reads CSVGIAARVNEQFF. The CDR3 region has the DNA TGCAGCGTCGGGATAGCGGCCAGGGTGAATGAGCAGTTCTTC.

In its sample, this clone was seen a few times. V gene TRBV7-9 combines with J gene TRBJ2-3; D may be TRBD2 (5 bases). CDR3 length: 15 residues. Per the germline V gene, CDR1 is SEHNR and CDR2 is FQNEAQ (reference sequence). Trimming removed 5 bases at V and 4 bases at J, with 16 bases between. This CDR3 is CASSKGLARPDTQYF. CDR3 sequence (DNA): TGTGCCAGCAGCAAAGGGCTAGCTCGTCCAGATACGCAGTATTTT.

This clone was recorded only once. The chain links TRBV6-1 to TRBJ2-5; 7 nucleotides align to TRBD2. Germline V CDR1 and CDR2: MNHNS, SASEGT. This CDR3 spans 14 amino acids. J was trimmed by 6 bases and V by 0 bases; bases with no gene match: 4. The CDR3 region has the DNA TGTGCCAGCAGTGAAGCGACTAGCAGGAAGACCCAGTACTTC. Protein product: CASSEATSRKTQYF.

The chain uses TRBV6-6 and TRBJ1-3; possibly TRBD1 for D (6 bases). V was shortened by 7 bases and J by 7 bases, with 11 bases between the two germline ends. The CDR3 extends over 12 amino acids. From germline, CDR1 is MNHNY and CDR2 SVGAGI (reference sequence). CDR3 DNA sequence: TGTGCCAGCACCCAGGGGAGTAACACCATATATTTT. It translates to CASTQGSNTIYF.

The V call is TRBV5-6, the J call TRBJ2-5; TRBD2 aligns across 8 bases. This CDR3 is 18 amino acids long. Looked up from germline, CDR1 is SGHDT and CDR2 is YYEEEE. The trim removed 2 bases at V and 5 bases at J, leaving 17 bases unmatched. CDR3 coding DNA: TGTGCCAGCAGCTTTCTGGCTAGCGGGTTAAGAAGTTTGGAGACCCAGTACTTC. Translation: CASSFLASGLRSLETQYF.

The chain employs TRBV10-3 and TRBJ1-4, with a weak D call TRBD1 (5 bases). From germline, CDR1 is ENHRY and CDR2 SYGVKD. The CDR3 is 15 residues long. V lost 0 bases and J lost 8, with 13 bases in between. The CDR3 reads CAISESGGDREKLFF. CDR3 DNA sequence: TGTGCCATCAGTGAGTCCGGGGGAGATAGGGAAAAACTGTTTTTT.

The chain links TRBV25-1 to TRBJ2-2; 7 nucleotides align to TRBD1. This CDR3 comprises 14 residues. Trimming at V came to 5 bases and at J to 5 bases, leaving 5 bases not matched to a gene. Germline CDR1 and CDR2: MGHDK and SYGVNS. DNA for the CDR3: TGTGCCAGCAGTTCGGACAGGCGAACCGGGGAGCTGTTTTTT. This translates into CASSSDRRTGELFF.